The sample holds a few counts of the clone carrying this TCR beta chain. This sample stems from a study of patients and donors after allogeneic stem cell transplantation. TCRdb re-derived calls from the RT-PCR reads in MiXCR, one entry per CDR3 protein. In the table there are tens of thousands of distinct CDR3 sequences, nearly 7% of which are singletons. Trimming removed 0 bases from V and 5 bases from J, with 11 bases in between. Per germline, CDR1 SGHDT and CDR2 YYEEEE. This CDR3 is 15 amino acids long. The clonotype comes from a human donor who was either an allogeneic HSCT recipient or a stem cell or donor lymphocyte infusion donor (not recorded which). It is not recorded whose cells these are; they may come from a transplant donor. This chain links TRBV5-6 with TRBJ2-2; D may be TRBD1 or TRBD2 (6 bases each). Sequencing was done on a sample of blood, either unsorted or a sorted T cell fraction (not recorded which). DNA for the CDR3: TGTGCCAGCAGCTTGGCCGGGGGCGTTACCGGGGAGCTGTTTTTT. Translation: CASSLAGGVTGELFF. The entire variable domain, with the rest obtained from reference TRBV5-6 and TRBJ2-2, is as follows: DAGVTQSPTHLIKTRGQQVTLRCSPKSGHDTVSWYQQALGQGPQFIFQYYEEEERQRGNFPDRFSGHQFPNYSSELNVNALLLGDSALYLCASSLAGGVTGELFFGEGSRLTVL.